Listed below are T cell receptor beta chains from one sample, sequenced in a study of control samples from healthy donors and cancer patients. Using immunoSEQ multiplex PCR, the repertoire was profiled, and TCRdb retains in-frame clones only, with some absent. The sample lists some 150,000 clones; around 90% were seen once. Material for sequencing was blood. All receptors derive from a man aged 25-45 years in good health. Each CDR3 is given with its conserved first and last residue. A D gene is named only where the DNA matches it firmly. Expanded clones get a size class; other rows say once, few or many, or leave the size out.

>TRBV5-1|.|TRBJ2-7|.
CASSPRAGSSYEQYF
TGCGCCAGCAGCCCGCGGGCAGGTTCCTCCTACGAGCAGTACTTC
>TRBV5-6|TRBD2|TRBJ2-3|.
CASSFLTSGTDTQYF
TGTGCCAGCAGCTTTTTGACTAGCGGAACAGATACGCAGTATTTT
>TRBV5-4|TRBD2|TRBJ2-3|.
CASSLGLAGPSTDTQYF
TGTGCCAGCAGCTTGGGGCTAGCGGGGCCGAGCACAGATACGCAGTATTTT
>TRBV5-1|.|TRBJ2-7|.
CASSLAGGEQYF
TGCGCCAGCAGCTTGGCCGGGGGCGAGCAGTACTTC
>TRBV12-5|TRBD2|TRBJ2-3|.
CASGALLAGEDTQYF
TGTGCTAGTGGTGCCCTCCTAGCGGGAGAGGATACGCAGTATTTT
>TRBV5-1|TRBD2|TRBJ2-2|.
CASSLGLAGGRAGELFF
TGCGCCAGCAGCTTGGGACTAGCGGGAGGGCGCGCCGGGGAGCTGTTTTTT
>TRBV5-6|.|TRBJ2-5|.
CASSPIGGAEETQYF
TGTGCCAGCAGCCCCATCGGCGGGGCGGAGGAGACCCAGTACTTC
>TRBV24-1|.|TRBJ2-3|.
CATSPVGQGADTQYF
TGTGCCACCAGTCCGGTGGGGCAGGGTGCAGATACGCAGTATTTT
>TRBV5-4|TRBD2|TRBJ2-7|.
CASSLEKSGGATYEQYF
TGTGCCAGCAGCCTCGAGAAGAGCGGGGGGGCTACCTACGAGCAGTACTTC
>TRBV10-3|.|TRBJ1-5|.
CATHREGQPQHF
TGTGCCACCCACAGGGAAGGCCAGCCCCAGCATTTT
>TRBV7-2|TRBD1|TRBJ2-2|once
CASSFTPAGTGTTGELFF
TGTGCCAGCAGCTTCACACCTGCCGGGACAGGGACCACCGGGGAGCTGTTTTTT
>TRBV7-3|TRBD1|TRBJ2-2|.
CASSSGTGRGELFF
TGTGCCAGCAGCTCAGGGACAGGCCGGGGGGAGCTGTTTTTT
>TRBV4-3|.|TRBJ1-1|.
CASSQEAESEAFF
TGCGCCAGCAGCCAAGAGGCAGAATCTGAAGCTTTCTTT
>TRBV19|TRBD2|TRBJ2-7|.
CASSKSLAVNYEQYF
TGTGCCAGTAGTAAGTCCCTAGCGGTAAACTACGAGCAGTACTTC
>TRBV11-2|TRBD2|TRBJ2-3|.
CASSPGTMGTDTQYF
TGTGCCAGCAGCCCCGGGACTATGGGGACAGATACGCAGTATTTT
>TRBV29-1|TRBD1|TRBJ2-3|.
CSVGRDRGTDTQYF
TGCAGCGTTGGGCGGGACAGGGGAACAGATACGCAGTATTTT
>TRBV5-4|.|TRBJ1-2|.
CASSTQEQGHGYTF
TGTGCCAGCAGCACACAAGAACAGGGACATGGCTACACCTTC
>TRBV5-1|TRBD1|TRBJ1-4|.
CASSAGTGIHEKLFF
TGCGCCAGCAGCGCGGGGACAGGGATCCATGAAAAACTGTTTTTT
>TRBV4-3|TRBD1|TRBJ2-7|.
CASSPRQGNSYEQYF
TGCGCCAGCAGCCCGAGACAGGGAAACTCCTACGAGCAGTACTTC
>TRBV6-5|TRBD2|TRBJ2-2|.
CATGRAGGYTGELFF
TGTGCCACCGGCCGAGCGGGGGGGTACACCGGGGAGCTGTTTTTT
>TRBV7-9|TRBD1|TRBJ1-5|.
CASSRGTGGGQPQHF
TGTGCCAGCAGCCGGGGGACAGGGGGTGGTCAGCCCCAGCATTTT
>TRBV3-1/TRBV3-2|.|TRBJ1-1|.
CASSQLETEAFF
TGTGCCAGCAGCCAATTGGAGACTGAAGCTTTCTTT
>TRBV4-3|.|TRBJ1-2|.
CASSQENSRYYGYTF
TGCGCCAGCAGCCAAGAAAACAGCCGATACTATGGCTACACCTTC
>TRBV11-3|.|TRBJ2-3|.
CASSPTATDTQYF
TGTGCCAGCAGCCCAACAGCCACAGATACGCAGTATTTT
>TRBV3-1/TRBV3-2|TRBD1|TRBJ2-5|.
CASSQQGAETQYF
TGTGCCAGCAGCCAACAGGGGGCAGAGACCCAGTACTTC
>TRBV5-6|TRBD2|TRBJ2-3|.
CASSLEGLADTDTQYF
TGTGCCAGCAGCTTGGAGGGACTAGCCGACACAGATACGCAGTATTTT
>TRBV11-2|.|TRBJ1-1|.
CASSTLRERALNTEAFF
TGTGCCAGCAGCACCTTGAGGGAGCGGGCACTGAACACTGAAGCTTTCTTT
>TRBV5-1|.|TRBJ1-2|.
CASSFDRNSGYTF
TGCGCCAGCAGCTTCGACAGAAATAGTGGCTACACCTTC
>TRBV7-9|TRBD1|TRBJ1-3|.
CASSWDREGLTIYF
TGTGCCAGCAGTTGGGACAGGGAAGGTCTCACCATATATTTT
>TRBV5-5|.|TRBJ2-7|.
CASSRLREQYF
TGTGCCAGCAGCCGCTTGAGGGAGCAGTACTTC
>TRBV5-1|TRBD1|TRBJ2-1|.
CASSLTLTGPLNYNEQFF
TGCGCCAGCAGCTTGACCTTGACAGGGCCGTTGAACTACAATGAGCAGTTCTTC
>TRBV2|.|TRBJ2-3|.
CASSLAEGTDTQYF
TGTGCCAGCAGTCTTGCGGAGGGCACAGATACGCAGTATTTT
>TRBV25-1|TRBD2|TRBJ2-2|.
CASSEHSGKNTGELFF
TGTGCCAGCAGTGAACATAGCGGGAAAAACACCGGGGAGCTGTTTTTT
>TRBV7-8|.|TRBJ1-1|.
CASRLAVTSMNTEAFF
TGTGCCAGCAGGTTGGCGGTCACCAGCATGAACACTGAAGCTTTCTTT
>TRBV4-3|.|TRBJ1-4|.
CASSRAITVANEKLFF
TGCGCCAGCAGCCGAGCAATCACGGTGGCTAATGAAAAACTGTTTTTT
>TRBV29-1|TRBD1|TRBJ1-5|.
CSVASGTDNQPQHF
TGCAGCGTCGCTTCCGGGACAGATAATCAGCCCCAGCATTTT
>TRBV7-2|TRBD2|TRBJ2-1|.
CASSPPPLAGGYNEQFF
TGTGCCAGCAGCCCCCCCCCTCTAGCGGGGGGATACAATGAGCAGTTCTTC
>TRBV7-2|TRBD2|TRBJ2-5|.
CASSPGGGGETQYF
TGTGCCAGCAGCCCTGGCGGGGGGGGAGAGACCCAGTACTTC
>TRBV5-4|.|TRBJ1-4|.
CASSLDRLNEKLFF
TGTGCCAGCAGCTTGGACAGACTTAATGAAAAACTGTTTTTT
>TRBV18|TRBD1|TRBJ1-2|.
CASSSGTGGASGLYTF
TGTGCCAGCTCTTCGGGGACAGGGGGCGCGAGCGGGCTCTACACCTTC
>TRBV4-3|TRBD1|TRBJ1-2|.
CASSQDVDREDYGYTF
TGCGCCAGCAGCCAAGATGTAGACAGGGAGGACTATGGCTACACCTTC
>TRBV5-5|.|TRBJ1-4|.
CASSLQGNEKLFF
TGTGCCAGCAGCTTGCAGGGGAATGAAAAACTGTTTTTT
>TRBV11-2|.|TRBJ2-7|.
CASSSQGLGAPEQYF
TGTGCCAGCAGCTCGCAGGGGCTGGGGGCTCCCGAGCAGTACTTC
>TRBV7-8|.|TRBJ2-1|.
CASSGGVSSYNEQFF
TGTGCCAGTAGTGGAGGGGTGAGCTCCTACAATGAGCAGTTCTTC
>TRBV24-1|.|TRBJ2-1|.
CATSDTRSYNEQFF
TGTGCCACCAGTGACACTCGCTCCTACAATGAGCAGTTCTTC
>TRBV10-3|.|TRBJ1-3|.
CAISEFSGNTIYF
TGTGCCATCAGTGAATTCTCTGGAAACACCATATATTTT
>TRBV6-1|TRBD1|TRBJ1-5|.
CASSEPGGRGQPQHF
TGTGCCAGCAGTGAACCAGGGGGCAGGGGTCAGCCCCAGCATTTT
>TRBV9|.|TRBJ1-1|.
CASSVEEIGGRPLAFF
TGTGCCAGCAGCGTAGAAGAAATAGGGGGTCGACCCTTAGCTTTCTTT
>TRBV19|.|TRBJ1-5|.
CASSLQNNQPQHF
TGTGCCAGTAGCCTACAGAACAATCAGCCCCAGCATTTT
>TRBV19|TRBD1|TRBJ1-4|.
CASRLWGQGSEKLFF
TGTGCCAGTAGGCTATGGGGACAGGGGAGTGAAAAACTGTTTTTT
>TRBV6-6|TRBD1|TRBJ1-4|.
CASNEPRDSGEKLFF
TGTGCCAGCAACGAACCGCGGGACAGTGGTGAAAAACTGTTTTTT
>TRBV18|.|TRBJ1-5|.
CASSEGQWDNQPQHF
TGTGCCAGCTCCGAAGGGCAGTGGGACAATCAGCCCCAGCATTTT
>TRBV7-2|.|TRBJ1-1|once
CASSPVWGDTEAFF
TGTGCCAGCAGCCCGGTGTGGGGGGACACTGAAGCTTTCTTT
>TRBV12-3/TRBV12-4|.|TRBJ1-2|.
CASHGGLGYGYTF
TGTGCCAGCCATGGGGGGCTAGGCTATGGCTACACCTTC
>TRBV2|.|TRBJ1-1|once
CASSGGDARNTEAFF
TGTGCCAGCAGTGGCGGTGACGCCAGGAACACTGAAGCTTTCTTT
>TRBV3-1/TRBV3-2|.|TRBJ2-7|once
CASSPGKTYEQYF
TGTGCCAGCAGCCCAGGAAAGACCTACGAGCAGTACTTC
>TRBV2|.|TRBJ2-7|.
CASSDRSSYEQYF
TGTGCCAGCAGTGACCGTAGCTCCTACGAGCAGTACTTC
>TRBV7-3|.|TRBJ2-1|.
CASSLGWDPSYNEQFF
TGTGCCAGCAGCTTAGGCTGGGACCCATCCTACAATGAGCAGTTCTTC
>TRBV5-6|TRBD1|TRBJ2-1|.
CASSQRGSGTGRDEQFF
TGTGCCAGCAGCCAACGTGGATCCGGGACAGGTCGCGATGAGCAGTTCTTC
>TRBV12-5|.|TRBJ1-5|.
CASVKGDQPQHF
TGTGCTAGCGTAAAGGGGGATCAGCCCCAGCATTTT